These T cell receptor beta chains were read from a single sample in a study of cytotoxic CD8 clonotypes in ibrutinib-treated CLL. Some clones are missing from TCRdb's copy, which holds only in-frame ones; the method was immunoSEQ multiplex PCR. This sample carries about 45,000 clones, approximately 70% of them seen once, and the ten largest clones take approximately 21%. The sequenced sample was PBMCs, obtained after 24 months of ibrutinib treatment. The receptor set was obtained from a human donor with chronic lymphocytic leukemia. Each CDR3 is given with its conserved first and last residue. D genes are given only for firm matches. The listing skips clone size in some rows; elsewhere it reads once, few, many or a size class.

CDR3 | DNA | J | V | size | D
CASSIGRNYGYTF | TGTGCCAGTAGTATCGGTCGTAACTATGGCTACACCTTC | TRBJ1-2 | TRBV19 | NA | NA
CASSQDSGTAWTSYEQYF | TGCGCCAGCAGCCAAGACTCCGGGACAGCTTGGACGTCCTACGAGCAGTACTTC | TRBJ2-7 | TRBV4-1 | NA | TRBD1
CAISATGAYEKLFF | TGTGCCATCAGCGCTACAGGGGCTTATGAAAAACTGTTTTTT | TRBJ1-4 | TRBV10-3 | NA | TRBD1
CASSLAQGAGEKLFF | TGTGCCAGCAGCTTGGCCCAGGGGGCAGGAGAAAAACTGTTTTTT | TRBJ1-4 | TRBV5-4 | NA | TRBD1
CSVTGTSGTYEQYF | TGCAGCGTGACCGGGACTAGCGGAACCTACGAGCAGTACTTC | TRBJ2-7 | TRBV29-1 | NA | TRBD2
CASSRGLDYEQYF | TGTGCCAGCAGCCGCGGTCTGGACTACGAGCAGTACTTC | TRBJ2-7 | TRBV28 | NA | NA
CASSSGRNEQFF | TGTGCCAGCTCTAGCGGGAGAAATGAGCAGTTCTTC | TRBJ2-1 | TRBV10-3 | NA | TRBD2
CASLHSMNTEAFF | TGTGCCAGCCTCCACAGTATGAACACTGAAGCTTTCTTT | TRBJ1-1 | TRBV28 | NA | NA
CASSVWDRVGNTIYF | TGTGCCAGCAGCGTCTGGGACAGAGTTGGAAACACCATATATTTT | TRBJ1-3 | TRBV9 | NA | TRBD1
CASSKEGTSNYGYTF | TGTGCCAGCAGCAAAGAGGGGACCTCGAACTATGGCTACACCTTC | TRBJ1-2 | TRBV7-9 | once | NA
CASSQAGRSRTEAFF | TGCGCCAGCAGCCAAGCGGGACGATCCCGGACTGAAGCTTTCTTT | TRBJ1-1 | TRBV5-1 | once | NA
CASSLGGVVITDTQYF | TGCGCCAGCAGCTTGGGCGGAGTGGTTATAACAGATACGCAGTATTTT | TRBJ2-3 | TRBV5-1 | many | NA
CASSLAVGQGGDTQYF | TGCGCCAGCAGCTTGGCCGTGGGACAGGGAGGAGATACGCAGTATTTT | TRBJ2-3 | TRBV5-1 | many | TRBD1
CASSPSPGQETQYF | TGTGCCAGCAGCCCGAGCCCTGGACAAGAGACCCAGTACTTC | TRBJ2-5 | TRBV5-4 | many | NA
CASMGRGRDEQYF | TGTGCCAGCATGGGGCGGGGTAGAGACGAGCAGTACTTC | TRBJ2-7 | TRBV6-5 | once | NA
CASSSSGSYEQYF | TGTGCCAGCAGTTCTAGCGGCTCCTACGAGCAGTACTTC | TRBJ2-7 | TRBV6-6 | NA | TRBD2
CASSLTQGKETQYF | TGTGCCAGCAGCTTAACGCAGGGGAAAGAGACCCAGTACTTC | TRBJ2-5 | TRBV7-3 | NA | NA
CASSLSGSYGYTF | TGTGCCAGCAGTTTATCAGGGAGCTATGGCTACACCTTC | TRBJ1-2 | TRBV28 | once | NA
CAWSPSGGEQYF | TGTGCCTGGAGCCCAAGCGGGGGCGAGCAGTACTTC | TRBJ2-7 | TRBV30 | NA | TRBD2
CASRPGGSWGYTF | TGTGCCAGCCGGCCGGGGGGCAGCTGGGGCTACACCTTC | TRBJ1-2 | TRBV28 | NA | NA
CASSYTSGSWDNEQFF | TGTGCCAGCAGTTACACTAGCGGGAGTTGGGACAATGAGCAGTTCTTC | TRBJ2-1 | TRBV6-5 | NA | TRBD2
CASSSGGHSYEQYF | TGTGCCAGCAGTTCAGGGGGCCACTCCTACGAGCAGTACTTC | TRBJ2-7 | TRBV27 | many | TRBD1
CASRGSYGYTF | TGTGCCAGCCGAGGATCCTATGGCTACACCTTC | TRBJ1-2 | TRBV27 | few | NA
CASSPTLNQPQHF | TGTGCCAGCAGCCCTACCTTAAATCAGCCCCAGCATTTT | TRBJ1-5 | TRBV6-6 | NA | NA
CASSTGNEQFF | TGTGCCAGCAGTACAGGCAATGAGCAGTTCTTC | TRBJ2-1 | TRBV6-5 | few | NA
CASRSVDRMNTEAFF | TGTGCCAGCAGGAGCGTGGACAGGATGAACACTGAAGCTTTCTTT | TRBJ1-1 | TRBV6-5 | NA | TRBD1
CASSSRDGNTIYF | TGTGCCAGCAGCTCTAGGGACGGAAACACCATATATTTT | TRBJ1-3 | TRBV6-5 | NA | NA
CASSWFRDEQYF | TGCGCCAGCAGTTGGTTCAGGGACGAGCAGTACTTC | TRBJ2-7 | TRBV5-1 | NA | NA